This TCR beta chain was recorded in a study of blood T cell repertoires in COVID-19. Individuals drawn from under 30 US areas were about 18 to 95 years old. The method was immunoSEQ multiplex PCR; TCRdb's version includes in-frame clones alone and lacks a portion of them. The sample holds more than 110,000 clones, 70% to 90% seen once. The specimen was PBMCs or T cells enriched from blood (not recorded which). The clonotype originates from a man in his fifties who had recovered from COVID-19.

CDR3 residues: CATSDQQGYQETQYF. The CDR3 bases are TGTGCCACCAGTGATCAACAGGGATACCAAGAGACCCAGTACTTC. The chain links TRBV24-1 to TRBJ2-5, with D maybe TRBD1 (6 bases). Trimming stripped 3 bases from V and 0 bases from J, with 10 bases between. CDR3 size: 15 residues. CDR1 is KGHDR and CDR2 is SFDVKD in the germline V gene.